This T cell receptor beta chain was found in a study of shared clonotypes between healthy human individuals. A single count supports this clone. Trimming left V 1 base short and J 3 bases short, with 17 bases between. CDR3 length equals 17 residues. Per germline, CDR1 SGHAT and CDR2 FQNNGV. The data were produced by immunoSEQ multiplex PCR, yet TCRdb's version contains in-frame clones alone and is incomplete. Of more than 1,200,000 clones listed, 98% are singletons. This sequence was found in a young man in good health. Sequences were obtained from naive CD4+ T cells sorted from blood. As for subset: CD45RA+ positively selected. The chain joins TRBV11-2 to TRBJ2-3, with D perhaps matching TRBD2 (6 bases). The CDR3: CASSLGPFGGGTDTQYF. Written as DNA, the CDR3 is TGTGCCAGCAGCTTAGGCCCCTTTGGGGGAGGTACAGATACGCAGTATTTT.